This T cell receptor (beta chain) appears in the sequencing data of a study of T-cell reconstitution after alpha-beta-depleted transplantation in children. The TCRbeta library was prepared with unique molecular identifiers. TCRdb reprocessed the PCR reads via MiXCR and lists one record per CDR3 protein. The table records about 120,000 distinct CDR3 sequences, 10% of them present only once. This clonotype was counted ten times or more. The source of this sequence is a human donor who donated a stem cell graft to a child with acute lymphoblastic leukemia. Sample: PBMCs from the stem cell graft donor, taken from the stem cell graft.

The CDR3 reads CASSPAAGLYEQYF. CDR3 bases: TGCGCCAGCAGCCCGGCGGCAGGACTGTACGAGCAGTACTTC. V gene TRBV5-1 combines with J gene TRBJ2-7; D may be TRBD2 (5 bases). Germline V CDR1 and CDR2: SGHRS, YFSETQ. The CDR3 extends over 14 amino acids. Trimming stripped 4 bases from V and 4 bases from J, with 15 bases between.